This paragraph reports one T cell receptor (beta chain). These data originate in a study of blood T cell repertoires in COVID-19. In the study overall: Acute and convalescent COVID-19 samples came from the United States, Italy and Spain. T cells, B-cell-depleted T cells, or PBMCs supplied cDNA or gDNA.

This CDR3 has 13 amino acids. The germline V and J ends were trimmed by 4 bases and 5 bases, with 11 bases remaining between them. Only in-frame clones appear in the TCRdb table, and some are missing; sequencing was by immunoSEQ multiplex PCR. The table has some 300,000 clones, about 87% seen once. J is TRBJ1-1 and V is TRBV12-3 or TRBV12-4, with D possibly matching TRBD1 (5 bases). Source material: peripheral blood. The receptor comes from a woman aged 30 to 39 who had recovered from COVID-19. CDR3 DNA sequence: TGTGCCAGCAGTTCGGGGGGTAGGACTGAAGCTTTCTTT. As protein: CASSSGGRTEAFF.